The 2 T cell receptor beta chains reported below all come from one sample, sequenced in a study of T cell changes during pregnancy in multiple sclerosis. TCRdb's copy holds only in-frame clones and misses some; the assay was immunoSEQ multiplex PCR. The data show 65,000 to 95,000 clones, roughly 90% seen once. Here the sequenced sample was peripheral blood, taken before pregnancy. The receptors stem from a female donor with multiple sclerosis, enrolled in a pregnancy study.

The gene calls are TRBV6-5 and TRBJ1-4; D call uncertain. The CDR3 is 15 residues long. Germline V gives CDR1 MNHEY, CDR2 SVGAGI. Trimming cost V 8 bases and J 5 bases, with 18 bases left between them. CDR3 DNA sequence: TGTGCCAGCGGAAGCCCGGAGCGGAGCAATGAAAAACTGTTTTTT. It yields the protein CASGSPERSNEKLFF.

The chain recombines TRBV28 with TRBJ1-2; tentatively, D is TRBD1 (6 bases). The germline CDR1 and CDR2 sequences are MDHEN and SYDVKM. V lost 2 bases and J 3 bases, leaving 10 bases between the germline ends. This CDR3 is 14 amino acids long. CDR3 coding DNA: TGTGCCAGCAGTTTACAAGACAGGTACTATGGCTACACCTTC. The encoded protein is CASSLQDRYYGYTF.